The rows below give T cell receptor beta chains drawn from one sample of a study of OX40 agonist ivuxolimab in advanced cancers. Sequencing was performed with immunoSEQ multiplex PCR; in TCRdb, only in-frame clones are kept and a portion is missing. The data hold around 62,000 clones, with approximately 80% observed a single time. Here the sequenced sample was CD4+ or CD8+ T cells sorted from blood, taken in a trial of the OX40 agonist ivuxolimab. These receptors originate from an adult with an advanced solid tumor such as melanoma, head and neck, liver or kidney cancer. Each CDR3 is given with its conserved first and last residue. A D gene is named only where the DNA matches it firmly. Expanded clones are given a class, and other clones once, few, many or no size at all.

D gene: TRBD1
clone size: NA
V gene: TRBV19
J gene: TRBJ1-3
CDR3 DNA: TGTGCCAGTAGTACGACCCTTACGGGACAGGGTACAAACACCATATATTTT
CDR3 protein: CASSTTLTGQGTNTIYF

D gene: TRBD1
clone size: NA
V gene: TRBV5-4
J gene: TRBJ1-2
CDR3 DNA: TGTGCCAGCAGCCCCGGACAGGGGAAAGTCCTTTATGGCTACACCTTC
CDR3 protein: CASSPGQGKVLYGYTF

D gene: NA
clone size: NA
V gene: TRBV28
J gene: TRBJ1-1
CDR3 DNA: TGTGCCAGCACCCCAACCGGAGGAGGCTATTTGAACACTGAAGCTTTCTTT
CDR3 protein: CASTPTGGGYLNTEAFF

D gene: NA
clone size: NA
V gene: TRBV7-8
J gene: TRBJ1-2
CDR3 DNA: TGTGCCAGCAGCTTAGATACCTCGGGACACGGAGGCTACACCTTC
CDR3 protein: CASSLDTSGHGGYTF

D gene: NA
clone size: NA
V gene: TRBV28
J gene: TRBJ1-4
CDR3 DNA: TGTGCCAGCAGTTTTGGGGGGCGGAATGAAAAACTGTTTTTT
CDR3 protein: CASSFGGRNEKLFF

D gene: TRBD1
clone size: NA
V gene: TRBV11-2
J gene: TRBJ1-1
CDR3 DNA: TGTGCCAGCAGCTCGCACCAGGGGGCTGGCACTGAAGCTTTCTTT
CDR3 protein: CASSSHQGAGTEAFF

D gene: TRBD1
clone size: NA
V gene: TRBV5-1
J gene: TRBJ1-6
CDR3 DNA: TGCGCCAGCACACAAGGAGAACAGGGGGCTAATCGGAATTCACCCCTCCACTTT
CDR3 protein: CASTQGEQGANRNSPLHF

D gene: TRBD2
clone size: few
V gene: TRBV9
J gene: TRBJ2-3
CDR3 DNA: TGTGCCAGCAGCGTAGGGCTAGCGGGGGGTAGGGATACGCAGTATTTT
CDR3 protein: CASSVGLAGGRDTQYF

D gene: TRBD1
clone size: NA
V gene: TRBV5-4
J gene: TRBJ2-5
CDR3 DNA: TGTGCCAGCATCCGGGACAGGGGGATTTCGGAGACCCAGTACTTC
CDR3 protein: CASIRDRGISETQYF

D gene: NA
clone size: NA
V gene: TRBV19
J gene: TRBJ2-2
CDR3 DNA: TGTGCCAGTAGTATTTCCCGATACACCGGGGAGCTGTTTTTT
CDR3 protein: CASSISRYTGELFF

D gene: TRBD2
clone size: NA
V gene: TRBV11-1
J gene: TRBJ2-1
CDR3 DNA: TGTGCCAGCAGCTTGAGGCGGGGGGGCTCCTACAATGAGCAGTTCTTC
CDR3 protein: CASSLRRGGSYNEQFF

D gene: NA
clone size: few
V gene: TRBV7-7
J gene: TRBJ2-7
CDR3 DNA: TGTGCTAGCAGCTACAGGGAGCGATACGAGCAGTACTTC
CDR3 protein: CASSYRERYEQYF

D gene: NA
clone size: NA
V gene: TRBV19
J gene: TRBJ2-3
CDR3 DNA: TGTGCCAGTAGTATGGGCCTGAGCACAGATACGCAGTATTTT
CDR3 protein: CASSMGLSTDTQYF

D gene: NA
clone size: once
V gene: TRBV7-9
J gene: TRBJ1-6
CDR3 DNA: TGTGCCAGCAGCTTATCTGACCGATTTAATTCACCCCTCCACTTT
CDR3 protein: CASSLSDRFNSPLHF

D gene: NA
clone size: NA
V gene: TRBV7-9
J gene: TRBJ1-1
CDR3 DNA: TGTGCCAGCAGCTTAGGGGCAAAAAACACTGAAGCTTTCTTT
CDR3 protein: CASSLGAKNTEAFF

D gene: TRBD2
clone size: NA
V gene: TRBV6-5
J gene: TRBJ2-3
CDR3 DNA: TGTGCCAGCAGGAACTTAGCGGGTGGAACAGATACGCAGTATTTT
CDR3 protein: CASRNLAGGTDTQYF

D gene: NA
clone size: once
V gene: TRBV6-1
J gene: TRBJ2-1
CDR3 DNA: TGTGCCAGCAGTGTTAGGACAGTCAACAATGAGCAGTTCTTC
CDR3 protein: CASSVRTVNNEQFF

D gene: NA
clone size: once
V gene: TRBV5-4
J gene: TRBJ1-1
CDR3 DNA: TGTGCCAGCAGCGGGGGATACGCGGCAGTCGCGAGAGAAGCTTTCTTT
CDR3 protein: CASSGGYAAVAREAFF

D gene: TRBD1
clone size: NA
V gene: TRBV6-1
J gene: TRBJ2-7
CDR3 DNA: TGTGCCAGCAGTGAAGAAGCTTCGACAGGGGGCTACGAGCAGTACTTC
CDR3 protein: CASSEEASTGGYEQYF

D gene: NA
clone size: NA
V gene: TRBV5-1
J gene: TRBJ1-6
CDR3 DNA: TGCGCCAGCAGCTTGGCACAGGGAGATTCACCCCTCCACTTT
CDR3 protein: CASSLAQGDSPLHF

D gene: NA
clone size: few
V gene: TRBV28
J gene: TRBJ1-5
CDR3 DNA: TGTGCCGTGGGGAATCAGCCCCAGCATTTT
CDR3 protein: CAVGNQPQHF

D gene: NA
clone size: NA
V gene: TRBV4-2
J gene: TRBJ1-2
CDR3 DNA: TGTGCCAGCAGCCAAGGGGTATTTGGCTACACCTTC
CDR3 protein: CASSQGVFGYTF

D gene: TRBD1
clone size: NA
V gene: TRBV6-6
J gene: TRBJ1-2
CDR3 DNA: TGTGCCAGCAGCCAGGGGGGCACTAACTATGGCTACACCTTC
CDR3 protein: CASSQGGTNYGYTF

D gene: NA
clone size: NA
V gene: TRBV5-1
J gene: TRBJ2-7
CDR3 DNA: TGCGCCAGCAGCATAGGGACCGCCAGCGAGCAGTACTTC
CDR3 protein: CASSIGTASEQYF

D gene: TRBD2
clone size: NA
V gene: TRBV5-1
J gene: TRBJ2-3
CDR3 DNA: TGCGCCAGCAGCTCGGGACTAGCGGGGGGGCCGGGAGATACGCAGTATTTT
CDR3 protein: CASSSGLAGGPGDTQYF

D gene: TRBD2
clone size: NA
V gene: TRBV5-6
J gene: TRBJ2-6
CDR3 DNA: TGTGCCAGCACCTGGGGAGGGGCCGGGGCCAACGTCCTGACTTTC
CDR3 protein: CASTWGGAGANVLTF

D gene: NA
clone size: NA
V gene: TRBV6-6
J gene: TRBJ1-6
CDR3 DNA: TGTGCCAGCAGCACCGGGCCTCCCGTGGGGTCACCCCTCCACTTT
CDR3 protein: CASSTGPPVGSPLHF

D gene: NA
clone size: NA
V gene: TRBV4-1
J gene: TRBJ2-5
CDR3 DNA: TGCGCCAGCAGCACCAGCCGGGGGGCAGGGGAGACCCAGTACTTC
CDR3 protein: CASSTSRGAGETQYF

D gene: NA
clone size: NA
V gene: TRBV7-9
J gene: TRBJ1-5
CDR3 DNA: TGTGCCAGCAGCTTAGTGGGGGATCATCAGCCCCAGCATTTT
CDR3 protein: CASSLVGDHQPQHF

D gene: NA
clone size: NA
V gene: TRBV9
J gene: TRBJ1-4
CDR3 DNA: TGTGCCAGCAGCGTAGGAAACGGGGGCGCGACTAATGAAAAACTGTTTTTT
CDR3 protein: CASSVGNGGATNEKLFF

D gene: NA
clone size: NA
V gene: TRBV5-1
J gene: TRBJ1-1
CDR3 DNA: TGCGCCAGCAGCTTCAAAACAGGAGCCTCGGACACTGAAGCTTTCTTT
CDR3 protein: CASSFKTGASDTEAFF

D gene: NA
clone size: NA
V gene: TRBV9
J gene: TRBJ2-5
CDR3 DNA: TGTGCCAGCAGCGTGGGGGGACCAGTGGAGACCCAGTACTTC
CDR3 protein: CASSVGGPVETQYF

D gene: NA
clone size: NA
V gene: TRBV5-4
J gene: TRBJ2-2
CDR3 DNA: TGTGCCAGCAGCTTCGGAGGGATCACCGGGGAGCTGTTTTTT
CDR3 protein: CASSFGGITGELFF

D gene: TRBD1
clone size: few
V gene: TRBV4-2
J gene: TRBJ1-2
CDR3 DNA: TGTGCCAGCAACCAAAGGGACAGGGGACATGGCTACACCTTC
CDR3 protein: CASNQRDRGHGYTF

D gene: TRBD1
clone size: NA
V gene: TRBV9
J gene: TRBJ1-6
CDR3 DNA: TGTGCCAGCAGCGTAGGGACAGGGGGTTCACCCCTCCACTTT
CDR3 protein: CASSVGTGGSPLHF

D gene: NA
clone size: NA
V gene: TRBV6-1
J gene: TRBJ1-5
CDR3 DNA: TGTGCCAGCCAGGAAGGTTCGTATAGCAATCAGCCCCAGCATTTT
CDR3 protein: CASQEGSYSNQPQHF

D gene: TRBD1
clone size: medium-sized
V gene: TRBV25-1
J gene: TRBJ2-3
CDR3 DNA: TGTGCCAGCAGTGGACAGGGGTGGGTATTGCCAGATACGCAGTATTTT
CDR3 protein: CASSGQGWVLPDTQYF

D gene: NA
clone size: NA
V gene: TRBV11-2
J gene: TRBJ2-7
CDR3 DNA: TGTGCCAGCAGCCTCAGACCTGGACAGTGGGGCTCCTACGAGCAGTACTTC
CDR3 protein: CASSLRPGQWGSYEQYF

D gene: TRBD1
clone size: NA
V gene: TRBV29-1
J gene: TRBJ2-7
CDR3 DNA: TGCAGCGGCTACGGGACAGGATCCTACGAGCAGTACTTC
CDR3 protein: CSGYGTGSYEQYF

D gene: TRBD1
clone size: NA
V gene: TRBV6-1
J gene: TRBJ1-2
CDR3 DNA: TGTGCCAGCAGGAGACAGGGGTTACACTATGGCTACACCTTC
CDR3 protein: CASRRQGLHYGYTF

D gene: NA
clone size: once
V gene: TRBV27
J gene: TRBJ1-5
CDR3 DNA: TGTGCCAGCAGCGTCACCGGGACTGCTCAGCCCCAGCATTTT
CDR3 protein: CASSVTGTAQPQHF

D gene: NA
clone size: NA
V gene: TRBV2
J gene: TRBJ1-1
CDR3 DNA: TGTGCCAGCCGGACGGGGGGCAAGAACACTGAAGCTTTCTTT
CDR3 protein: CASRTGGKNTEAFF

D gene: NA
clone size: once
V gene: TRBV4-1
J gene: TRBJ1-1
CDR3 DNA: TGCGCCAGCAGCCCCCTTAGCACTAAGGGCACTGAAGCTTTCTTT
CDR3 protein: CASSPLSTKGTEAFF

D gene: TRBD1
clone size: NA
V gene: TRBV14
J gene: TRBJ1-2
CDR3 DNA: TGTGCCAGCAGCACAGGGGGCGGTAACTATGGCTACACCTTC
CDR3 protein: CASSTGGGNYGYTF

D gene: NA
clone size: NA
V gene: TRBV6-1
J gene: TRBJ1-1
CDR3 DNA: TGTGCCAGCAGGTTTACAGCGAACACTGAAGCTTTCTTT
CDR3 protein: CASRFTANTEAFF

D gene: NA
clone size: NA
V gene: TRBV10-3
J gene: TRBJ1-6
CDR3 DNA: TGTGCCATCAGTGGCCAAGGCCTCGGAAATAATTCACCCCTCCACTTT
CDR3 protein: CAISGQGLGNNSPLHF

D gene: NA
clone size: NA
V gene: TRBV7-7
J gene: TRBJ2-5
CDR3 DNA: TGTGCTAGCAGCTTAGGGCAGGGAGAGACCCAGTACTTC
CDR3 protein: CASSLGQGETQYF

D gene: NA
clone size: NA
V gene: TRBV7-6
J gene: TRBJ2-7
CDR3 DNA: TGTGCCAGCAGCTTAAATGCGGGACAGATGTACGAGCAGTACTTC
CDR3 protein: CASSLNAGQMYEQYF

D gene: NA
clone size: NA
V gene: TRBV6-5
J gene: TRBJ2-5
CDR3 DNA: TGTGCCAGCAGTCCCTTCGGGGGCGACCAAGAGACCCAGTACTTC
CDR3 protein: CASSPFGGDQETQYF